The table lists the clone carrying this TCR beta chain with many counts. The antigen remains unidentified. The entry originates in a study of T-cell reconstitution after alpha-beta-depleted transplantation in children. Points from the study as a whole: Several hundred graft clones that had expanded were reportedly the source of alpha-beta T cells about two months after transplant.

Unique molecular identifiers were incorporated when the TCRbeta library was constructed. TCRdb re-analysed the PCR reads in MiXCR, keeping a single row per CDR3 protein. The sample contains around 200,000 distinct CDR3 sequences, around 9.9% of which appear only once. The sample here was PBMCs, taken before TCRalphabeta/CD19-depleted stem cell transplant. The clonotype was recovered from a child less than two years old with acute myeloid leukemia, due to receive a stem cell transplant.

The DNA for the CDR3 is TGTGCCAGCAGCGTAGAAGCGTGGACGCCGAACACTGAAGCTTTCTTT. This encodes CASSVEAWTPNTEAFF. The chain has TRBV9 and TRBJ1-1; D gene ambiguous. Trimming removed 0 bases at V and 1 base at J, with 13 bases between. The CDR3 is made up of 16 amino acids. Germline CDR1 and CDR2: SGDLS and YYNGEE.